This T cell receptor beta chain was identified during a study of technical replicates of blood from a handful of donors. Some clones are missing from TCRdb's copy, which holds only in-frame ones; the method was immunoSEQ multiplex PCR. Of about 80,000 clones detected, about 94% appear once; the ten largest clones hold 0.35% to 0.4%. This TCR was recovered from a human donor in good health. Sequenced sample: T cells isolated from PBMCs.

DNA for the CDR3: TGCGCCAGCAGCGGGAACAGGGGGCTTAACACTGAAGCTTTCTTT. It is translated as CASSGNRGLNTEAFF. V gene TRBV5-1 combines with J gene TRBJ1-1, with TRBD1 matching over 9 bases. CDR1 and CDR2 (germline): SGHRS, YFSETQ. J was trimmed by 2 bases and V by 4 bases; bases with no gene match: 6. The CDR3 totals 15 residues.